The TCR beta chain under discussion was sequenced for a study of shared clonotypes between healthy human individuals. The study, taken as a whole, reports: Of the naive CD4 clonotypes, approximately 5% were shared across four donors. Depth of sequencing was expected to influence donor clonotype sharing.

Genomic DNA per cell subset filled all wells of several immunoSEQ plates. The repertoire was sequenced with immunoSEQ multiplex PCR; TCRdb's copy has only in-frame clones and lacks some. The sample lists about 2.4 million clones, more than 80% occurring once. This clone was found once. The antigen is undetermined. This sequence originates from a man aged 18 to 29 in good health. Sequences were obtained from naive CD4+ T cells sorted from blood. Regarding subset: CD45RA+ positively selected.

The CDR3 protein is CASRPGTISGNTIYF. CDR3 coding DNA: TGTGCCAGCAGGCCGGGGACCATCTCTGGAAACACCATATATTTT. The genes are TRBV6-5 and TRBJ1-3; D possibly corresponds to TRBD1 (5 bases). CDR1 is MNHEY, CDR2 SVGAGI, per germline. Trimming took off 6 bases at V and 0 bases at J, with 12 bases between the two ends. CDR3 length: 15 amino acids.